A selection of T cell receptor beta chains follows, all from one sample in a study of T cell responses to AZD1222 COVID-19 vaccine. The data were produced by immunoSEQ multiplex PCR, yet TCRdb's version contains in-frame clones alone and is incomplete. The sample holds 110,000 or so clones; approximately 92% are singletons and the top ten take 4% to 5%. The starting material was peripheral blood, obtained 28 days after the second dose of the MenACWY control vaccine. These receptors were collected from an adult who received the MenACWY meningococcal vaccine as a control. CDR3s include the opening cysteine and the closing phenylalanine or tryptophan. Each record gives: clone size, J gene, D gene, V gene, CDR3 DNA, CDR3 protein. The D gene is left open where the match is weak. Clone size is not always given. Where it is, it says once, few, many or a class for expanded clones.

size: .
J: TRBJ2-2
D: TRBD2
V: TRBV19
DNA: TGTGCCAGTAGTAGCGGGAGGGAAGTCACCGGGGAGCTGTTTTTT
CDR3: CASSSGREVTGELFF

size: once
J: TRBJ1-6
D: .
V: TRBV19
DNA: TGTGCCAGTAGTCCAGAGTTGGCCGACTTTAATTCACCCCTCCACTTT
CDR3: CASSPELADFNSPLHF

size: .
J: TRBJ2-7
D: TRBD1
V: TRBV6-6
DNA: TGTGCCAGCAGTAGACAGGGCTGGGAGCAGTACTTC
CDR3: CASSRQGWEQYF

size: .
J: TRBJ2-6
D: .
V: TRBV3-1/TRBV3-2
DNA: TGTGCCAGCAGCCAAGTTCGGCAGTACCGCTCTGGGGCCAACGTCCTGACTTTC
CDR3: CASSQVRQYRSGANVLTF

size: .
J: TRBJ2-1
D: TRBD2
V: TRBV6-6
DNA: TGTGCCAGCAGTTATAGGGCTAGCGGGGGGGCCGTAGAGCAGTTCTTC
CDR3: CASSYRASGGAVEQFF

size: .
J: TRBJ1-1
D: TRBD1
V: TRBV28
DNA: TGTGCCAGCAGTTTGGGGACAGGGTTGGGCACTGAAGCTTTCTTT
CDR3: CASSLGTGLGTEAFF

size: .
J: TRBJ2-5
D: TRBD1
V: TRBV14
DNA: TGTGCCAGCAGCCAAGATCCCCTCCCCCGGACAGCAACAGGGGCCCAGTACTTC
CDR3: CASSQDPLPRTATGAQYF

size: .
J: TRBJ1-5
D: .
V: TRBV20-1
DNA: TGCAGTGCTAGTTGGGGACGAAGCAATCAGCCCCAGCATTTT
CDR3: CSASWGRSNQPQHF

size: .
J: TRBJ1-2
D: TRBD1
V: TRBV28
DNA: TGTGCCAGCAGACGACAGGGCGAGTTTAACTATGGCTACACCTTC
CDR3: CASRRQGEFNYGYTF

size: .
J: TRBJ2-3
D: .
V: TRBV11-2
DNA: TGTGCCAGCAGCTTAGGGTCCGGCACAGATACGCAGTATTTT
CDR3: CASSLGSGTDTQYF

size: .
J: TRBJ2-5
D: .
V: TRBV4-2
DNA: TGTGCCAGCAGCCAACCCTACGGGGGAGAGACCCAGTACTTC
CDR3: CASSQPYGGETQYF

size: .
J: TRBJ1-2
D: TRBD1
V: TRBV6-5
DNA: TGTGCCAGCAGACGGACAGGGAGTTTTAACTATGGCTACACCTTC
CDR3: CASRRTGSFNYGYTF

size: .
J: TRBJ2-7
D: TRBD2
V: TRBV29-1
DNA: TGCAGCGTATTGACTAGCGGGAGCTACGAGCAGTACTTC
CDR3: CSVLTSGSYEQYF

size: .
J: TRBJ2-1
D: TRBD1
V: TRBV6-5
DNA: TGTGCCAGCACCCCCGGTGGGACAGCTCACAATGAGCAGTTCTTC
CDR3: CASTPGGTAHNEQFF

size: .
J: TRBJ1-4
D: .
V: TRBV6-5
DNA: TGTGCCAGCAGTTATATTAATGAAAAACTGTTTTTT
CDR3: CASSYINEKLFF

size: once
J: TRBJ2-5
D: TRBD2
V: TRBV5-1
DNA: TGCGCCAGCAGACCGTCGACTAGCGGCGAAGAGACCCAGTACTTC
CDR3: CASRPSTSGEETQYF

size: .
J: TRBJ1-2
D: .
V: TRBV2
DNA: TGTGCCAGCAGTGTACAAGGACAGCTAAACTATGGCTACACCTTC
CDR3: CASSVQGQLNYGYTF

size: once
J: TRBJ2-3
D: .
V: TRBV28
DNA: TGTGCCAGCAGTATTAGGACGGGTACGCAGTATTTT
CDR3: CASSIRTGTQYF

size: .
J: TRBJ2-1
D: TRBD2
V: TRBV11-3
DNA: TGTGCCAGCAGCCCCACCGGGGCTAGCGGGGGGTGGGATGAGCAGTTCTTC
CDR3: CASSPTGASGGWDEQFF

size: .
J: TRBJ1-4
D: .
V: TRBV4-3
DNA: TGCGCCAGCAGCCTTACAGGGATCGAAAAACTGTTTTTT
CDR3: CASSLTGIEKLFF

size: .
J: TRBJ2-3
D: .
V: TRBV9
DNA: TGTGCCAGCAGCGTAGGGGCGACTAGATCATCAGATACGCAGTATTTT
CDR3: CASSVGATRSSDTQYF

size: once
J: TRBJ2-3
D: TRBD1
V: TRBV27
DNA: TGTGCCAGCAGTGCGGACAGGGAGGTTGTCTCAGATACGCAGTATTTT
CDR3: CASSADREVVSDTQYF

size: .
J: TRBJ1-1
D: .
V: TRBV7-2
DNA: TGTGCCAGCAGCTTATCAGGAGTGAACACTGAAGCTTTCTTT
CDR3: CASSLSGVNTEAFF

size: .
J: TRBJ2-2
D: TRBD2
V: TRBV7-2
DNA: TGTGCCAGCAGCTCCCTCGGGGCGGGGGGGGATTGGACCGGGGAGCTGTTTTTT
CDR3: CASSSLGAGGDWTGELFF

size: .
J: TRBJ1-4
D: TRBD1
V: TRBV6-5
DNA: TGTGCCAGCAGTTTACAGGGGGCAGCGCCTAATGAAAAACTGTTTTTT
CDR3: CASSLQGAAPNEKLFF

size: .
J: TRBJ2-7
D: TRBD1
V: TRBV7-9
DNA: TGTGCCAGCAGCTTATCAGGGGGCGACGAGCAGTACTTC
CDR3: CASSLSGGDEQYF

size: once
J: TRBJ1-1
D: TRBD1
V: TRBV11-2
DNA: TGTGCCAGCAGCTTGCACTTGGGACAGCTGAGCACTGAAGCTTTCTTT
CDR3: CASSLHLGQLSTEAFF

size: .
J: TRBJ1-4
D: .
V: TRBV19
DNA: TGTGCCAGTAGTATGGGTCGGCAGGCAAATGAAAAACTGTTTTTT
CDR3: CASSMGRQANEKLFF

size: .
J: TRBJ2-5
D: .
V: TRBV28
DNA: TGTGCCAGCAGTTTTAAGGGCGGTTTTCAAGAGACCCAGTACTTC
CDR3: CASSFKGGFQETQYF

size: .
J: TRBJ1-4
D: .
V: TRBV19
DNA: TGTGCCAGTAGGTCCGGGGGGCCTAATGAAAAACTGTTTTTT
CDR3: CASRSGGPNEKLFF

size: .
J: TRBJ1-2
D: TRBD1
V: TRBV5-1
DNA: TGCGCCAGCAGAAAAGGGGACAGCTATGGCTACACCTTC
CDR3: CASRKGDSYGYTF

size: .
J: TRBJ2-1
D: TRBD2
V: TRBV28
DNA: TGTGCCAGCAGTTTGCTTAGCGGGAGAGGGGCCAATGAGCAGTTCTTC
CDR3: CASSLLSGRGANEQFF

size: .
J: TRBJ2-3
D: .
V: TRBV6-2/TRBV6-3
DNA: TGTGCCAGCAGTGACAGAGATACGCAGTATTTT
CDR3: CASSDRDTQYF

size: .
J: TRBJ1-5
D: .
V: TRBV15
DNA: TGTGCCACCAGCCCCGGCCGGGGGGATCAGCCCCAGCATTTT
CDR3: CATSPGRGDQPQHF